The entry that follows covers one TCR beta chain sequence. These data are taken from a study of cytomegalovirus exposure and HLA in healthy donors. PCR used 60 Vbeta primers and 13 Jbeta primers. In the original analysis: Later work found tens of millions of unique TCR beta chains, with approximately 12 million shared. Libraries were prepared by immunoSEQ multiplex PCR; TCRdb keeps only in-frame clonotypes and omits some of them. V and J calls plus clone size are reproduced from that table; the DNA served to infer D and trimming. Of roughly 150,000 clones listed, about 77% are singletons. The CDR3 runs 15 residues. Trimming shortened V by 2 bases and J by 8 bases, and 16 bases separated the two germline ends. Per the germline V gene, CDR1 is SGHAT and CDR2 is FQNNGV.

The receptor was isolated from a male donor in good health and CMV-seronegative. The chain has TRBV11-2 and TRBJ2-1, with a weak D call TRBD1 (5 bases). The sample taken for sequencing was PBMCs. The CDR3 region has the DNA TGTGCCAGCAGCTTACCAGGGTCTAGTGCAGATGAGCAGTTCTTC. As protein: CASSLPGSSADEQFF. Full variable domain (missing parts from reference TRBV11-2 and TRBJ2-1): EAGVAQSPRYKIIEKRQSVAFWCNPISGHATLYWYQQILGQGPKLLIQFQNNGVVDDSQLPKDRFSAERLKGVDSTLKIQPAKLEDSAVYLCASSLPGSSADEQFFGPGTRLTVL.